A single sample is the source of the 3 T cell receptor beta chains below, sequenced in a study of OX40 agonist ivuxolimab in advanced cancers. Produced via immunoSEQ multiplex PCR; TCRdb's table is partial and in-frame only. The sample contains some 70,000 clones, roughly four fifths of which appear only once. The sequences come from CD4+ or CD8+ T cells sorted from blood, collected in a trial of the OX40 agonist ivuxolimab. These receptors originate from an adult with an advanced solid tumor such as melanoma, head and neck, liver or kidney cancer.

The chain has TRBV11-2 and TRBJ1-1; D gene uncertain. CDR1 SGHAT and CDR2 FQNNGV come from the germline V gene. Trimming removed 0 bases at V and 1 base at J, with 12 bases between. The CDR3 spans 16 residues. DNA of the CDR3: TGTGCCAGCAGCTTAGATTTCGGGGTCAGGAACACTGAAGCTTTCTTT. It specifies CASSLDFGVRNTEAFF.

The chain recombines TRBV6-5 with TRBJ2-1, with D perhaps being TRBD1 or TRBD2 (5 bases each). The CDR3 has 13 residues. With 10 bases removed from V and 6 bases from J, the gap between germline ends came to 16 bases. Germline-derived CDR1 and CDR2 are MNHEY and SVGAGI. The CDR3 is CATRLSGANEQFF. Written as DNA, the CDR3 is TGTGCCACCCGACTAAGTGGGGCCAATGAGCAGTTCTTC.

In its sample, this clone was seen a few times. The rearrangement joins TRBV28 to TRBJ2-3; 7 bases are shared with TRBD2. CDR3 length: 16 residues. V was clipped by 8 bases and J by 8 bases; unmatched bases: 19. Germline CDR1 reads MDHEN; CDR2 reads SYDVKM. The CDR3 DNA sequence: TGTGCCAGCTTCCGGCCGCGGACTAGAGACGGGGGTACGCAGTATTTT. This codes for CASFRPRTRDGGTQYF.